One and the same sample provided the 5 T cell receptor beta chains below, sequenced in a study of shared clonotypes between healthy human individuals. The method was immunoSEQ multiplex PCR; TCRdb's version includes in-frame clones alone and lacks a portion of them. The sample has about 560,000 clones, roughly 79% seen once; the top ten hold 12%. Sequenced material: PBMCs. These receptors originate from a woman between 40 and 50 years old in good health. Some clones in this sample may be carry-over from other donors' samples.

The chain has TRBV7-2 and TRBJ2-1; 7 nucleotides match TRBD2. Unmatched junction bases numbered 1, after V lost 2 bases and J lost 3 bases. This CDR3 is 14 amino acids long. Germline values: CDR1 SGHTA, CDR2 FQGNSA. The CDR3 DNA reads as TGTGCCAGCAGCTTACTAGCGGTCTACAATGAGCAGTTCTTC. It is translated as CASSLLAVYNEQFF.

The chain links TRBV5-1 to TRBJ2-1; 7 bases map to TRBD2. J was trimmed by 6 bases and V by 0 bases; bases with no gene match: 9. The CDR3 is 16 residues long. Per the germline V gene, CDR1 is SGHRS and CDR2 is YFSETQ. The CDR3 sequence: CASSLDFGPGGNEQFF. For the CDR3, the DNA is TGCGCCAGCAGCTTGGATTTTGGGCCGGGGGGCAATGAGCAGTTCTTC. The variable domain in full, with the rest retrieved from reference TRBV5-1 and TRBJ2-1, is KAGVTQTPRYLIKTRGQQVTLSCSPISGHRSVSWYQQTPGQGLQFLFEYFSETQRNKGNFPGRFSGRQFSNSRSEMNVSTLELGDSALYLCASSLDFGPGGNEQFFGPGTRLTVL.

The chain has TRBV28 and TRBJ1-5; D may be TRBD1 (6 bases). With 5 bases removed from V and 2 bases from J, the gap between germline ends came to 10 bases. The germline V gene encodes CDR1 MDHEN and CDR2 SYDVKM. This CDR3 spans 14 amino acids. The CDR3 is CASSGGRGNQPQHF. DNA of the CDR3: TGTGCCAGCAGTGGGGGCCGGGGCAATCAGCCCCAGCATTTT.

The rearrangement links TRBV5-1 to TRBJ1-1; D possibly corresponds to TRBD1 (5 bases). CDR3 size: 13 residues. Looked up from germline, CDR1 is SGHRS and CDR2 is YFSETQ. The V gene lost 3 bases and the J gene lost 5 bases, with 11 bases spanning the gap. The CDR3 sequence is CASSWGDETEAFF. DNA for the CDR3: TGCGCCAGCAGCTGGGGCGACGAAACTGAAGCTTTCTTT.

The rearrangement links TRBV5-4 to TRBJ2-5; 9 bases agree with TRBD2. The CDR3 has 17 residues. Trimming at V came to 3 bases and at J to 2 bases, leaving 11 bases not matched to a gene. The germline CDR1 and CDR2 sequences are SGHNT and YYREEE (reference sequence). CDR3 sequence: CASSSPGGGRVQETQYF. CDR3 DNA: TGTGCCAGCAGCTCGCCGGGCGGCGGGAGGGTACAAGAGACCCAGTACTTC.